The 10 T cell receptor beta chains presented below share a single source sample, sequenced in a study of blood T cells in healthy people across ages. Primed by a sample-barcoded 5' primer and a J-beta primer mix, a second PCR proceeded for about 7 to 11 cycles. TCRdb used MiXCR to reprocess the 5' RACE reads, holding one entry per CDR3 protein. The sample includes hundreds of thousands of distinct CDR3 sequences, over 40% seen only once; the top ten take 13%. The specimen sequenced was blood. These receptors all come from a woman of 80 years or more in good health.

The chain links TRBV7-2 to TRBJ2-2; 7 nucleotides align to TRBD1. Germline V lookup: CDR1 SGHTA, CDR2 FQGNSA. V dropped 5 bases and J dropped 5; count of bases not matched to a gene: 11. The CDR3 runs 16 residues. CDR3 residues: CASSRYGQAATGELFF. The CDR3, as DNA: TGTGCCAGCAGCCGTTACGGACAGGCCGCGACCGGGGAGCTGTTTTTT.

The CDR3 region has the DNA TGCGCCAGCAGTAATACCGGGACAGGAGAAGAGACCCAGTACTTC. Residues: CASSNTGTGEETQYF. The gene calls are TRBV5-1 and TRBJ2-5, with TRBD1 matching over 8 bases. CDR3 length equals 15 residues. Germline V CDR1 and CDR2: SGHRS, YFSETQ. With 5 bases clipped from V and 3 bases from J, the junction kept 9 bases outside the gene matches.

This clonotype was seen more than once but under ten times. The J gene is TRBJ2-2, the V gene TRBV5-1, with D possibly TRBD1 on 5 matching bases. The CDR3 is 14 residues long. Germline V gene lookup returns CDR1 SGHRS and CDR2 YFSETQ. V lost 4 bases to trimming and J lost 0 bases, with 7 bases between them. CDR3: CASSTGTNTGELFF. The CDR3 DNA reads as TGCGCCAGCAGCACAGGAACGAACACCGGGGAGCTGTTTTTT.

The chain couples TRBV6-6 to TRBJ1-5; D uncertain. V lost 5 bases to trimming and J lost 0 bases, with 14 bases between them. The CDR3 sequence is 16 residues long. The germline CDR1 and CDR2 sequences are MNHNY and SVGAGI (reference sequence). CDR3 amino acids: CASSTLGRGSNQPQHF. CDR3 DNA sequence: TGTGCCAGCAGTACGCTAGGCCGGGGTAGCAATCAGCCCCAGCATTTT.

The chain joins TRBV11-3 to TRBJ2-1; TRBD2 might be the D (5 bases). The length of the CDR3 is 12 residues. Germline CDR1 is SGHNT and CDR2 is YENEEA. V lost 2 bases to trimming and J lost 11 bases, with 10 bases between them. CDR3 bases: TGTGCCAGCAGCTTAAGCGGCTGGCAGCAGTTCTTC. Residues: CASSLSGWQQFF. Combining the CDR3 with reference TRBV11-3 and TRBJ2-1 gives the whole variable domain EAGVVQSPRYKIIEKKQPVAFWCNPISGHNTLYWYLQNLGQGPELLIRYENEEAVDDSQLPKDRFSAERLKGVDSTLKIQPAELGDSAVYLCASSLSGWQQFFGPGTRLTVL.

This rearrangement joins TRBV29-1 to TRBJ2-2; TRBD1 agrees at 7 bases. The germline V gene has CDR1 SQVTM and CDR2 ANQGSEA. The CDR3 runs to 16 residues. The V and J ends lost 3 bases and 4 bases, in that order; junction bases with no gene match: 11. The CDR3 DNA is TGCAGCGTTGAGCCCCCGGGACAGCGATCCACCGGGGAGCTGTTTTTT. Protein product: CSVEPPGQRSTGELFF.

This clonotype was observed a few times. The V gene is TRBV28, the J gene TRBJ2-1; D not resolved. Germline-derived CDR1 and CDR2 are MDHEN and SYDVKM. Trimming took off 5 bases at V and 12 bases at J, with 14 bases between the two ends. The CDR3 spans 12 residues. DNA for the CDR3: TGTGCCAGCAGTCTCCCCACCCGATGGCAGTTCTTC. Amino acid sequence: CASSLPTRWQFF.

V usage is TRBV7-2 and J usage is TRBJ2-1, with D possibly being TRBD1 or TRBD2 (5 bases each). With 5 bases removed from V and 8 bases from J, the gap between germline ends came to 19 bases. This CDR3 has 15 amino acids. Germline lookup yields CDR1 SGHTA and CDR2 FQGNSA. The CDR3 coding sequence is TGTGCCAGCAGCCGGGACGATCCATCCACACATGAGCAGTTCTTC. Translation gives CASSRDDPSTHEQFF.

This clonotype was counted only a few times. This chain connects TRBV5-1 to TRBJ2-1; 7 bases map to TRBD1. V was clipped by 0 bases and J by 6 bases; unmatched bases: 6. The CDR3 sequence is 15 residues long. CDR1 and CDR2 (germline): SGHRS, YFSETQ. CDR3 bases: TGCGCCAGCAGCTTGGTTACAGGGGTAGGCAATGAGCAGTTCTTC. It codes for CASSLVTGVGNEQFF.

A word on this clonotype: This sequence may be a read error, since a much larger clone differs from it by one base. The chain is built from TRBV10-3 and TRBJ2-7; no clear D gene. TRBJ2-4 explains the end of the DNA better; the J call may be wrong. The germline V gene has CDR1 ENHRY and CDR2 SYGVKD. The CDR3 length is 13 residues. In DNA, the CDR3 is TGTGCCGTCAGTGGATTCCCTGGTTCCATTCAGTACTTC. It yields the protein CAVSGFPGSIQYF.